This T cell receptor (beta chain) was profiled in a study of cytomegalovirus exposure and HLA in healthy donors. About the study: It was reported in a later analysis that the same platform had been used for the 120 or so validation repertoires as for the roughly 710 first-cohort repertoires. Study results and limitations: The study flagged roughly 160 TCR beta chains as cytomegalovirus-associated.

Turning to this clone: The antigen is not known.

Trimming took off 4 bases at V and 5 bases at J, with 15 bases between the two ends. CDR3 length equals 15 residues. Germline values: CDR1 SGDLS, CDR2 YYNGEE. TCRdb's copy holds only in-frame clones and misses some; the assay was immunoSEQ multiplex PCR. The sample yields 230,000 or so clones, 88% seen once. The sequence was obtained from a woman between 18 and 29 years old in good health and CMV-seronegative. Sequencing was carried out using PBMCs. The chain has TRBV9 and TRBJ1-4; weak D call: TRBD1 (6 bases). CDR3 protein: CASSTGTGINEKLFF. The CDR3 DNA reads as TGTGCCAGCAGCACCGGAACAGGGATAAATGAAAAACTGTTTTTT.